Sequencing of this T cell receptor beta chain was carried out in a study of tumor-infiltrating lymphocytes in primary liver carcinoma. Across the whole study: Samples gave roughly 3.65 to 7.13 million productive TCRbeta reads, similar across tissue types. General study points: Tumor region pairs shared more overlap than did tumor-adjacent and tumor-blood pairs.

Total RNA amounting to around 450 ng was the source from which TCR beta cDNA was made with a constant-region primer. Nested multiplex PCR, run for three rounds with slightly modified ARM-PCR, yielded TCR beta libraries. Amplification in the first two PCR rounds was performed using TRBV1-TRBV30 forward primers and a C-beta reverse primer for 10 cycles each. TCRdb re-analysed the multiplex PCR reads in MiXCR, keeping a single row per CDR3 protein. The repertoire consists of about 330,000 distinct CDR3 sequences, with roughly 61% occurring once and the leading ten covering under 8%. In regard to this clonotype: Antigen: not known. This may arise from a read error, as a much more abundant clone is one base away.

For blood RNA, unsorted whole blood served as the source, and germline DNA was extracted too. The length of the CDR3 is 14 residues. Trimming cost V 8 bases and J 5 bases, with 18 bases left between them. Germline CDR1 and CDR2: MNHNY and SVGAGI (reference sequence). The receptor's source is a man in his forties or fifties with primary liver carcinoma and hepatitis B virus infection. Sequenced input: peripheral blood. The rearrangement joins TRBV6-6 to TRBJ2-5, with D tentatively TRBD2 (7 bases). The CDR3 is CASETPAGAETQYF. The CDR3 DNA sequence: TGTGCCAGCGAAACCCCGGCGGGGGCGGAGACCCAGTACTTC.